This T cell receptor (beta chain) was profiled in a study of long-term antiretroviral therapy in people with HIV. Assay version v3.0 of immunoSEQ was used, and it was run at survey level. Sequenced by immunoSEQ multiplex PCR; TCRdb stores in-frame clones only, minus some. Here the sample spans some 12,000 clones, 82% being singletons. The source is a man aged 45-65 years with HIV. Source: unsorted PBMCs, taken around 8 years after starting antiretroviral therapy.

This CDR3 is CASSADRSYSNQPQHF. As DNA, the CDR3 is TGTGCCAGCAGTGCTGACAGAAGTTATAGCAATCAGCCCCAGCATTTT. This rearrangement joins TRBV2 to TRBJ1-5; perhaps TRBD1 as D (5 bases). V shed 4 bases and J shed 0 bases, with 13 bases lying between them. The CDR3 spans 16 residues. CDR1 is SNHLY and CDR2 is FYNNEI in the germline V gene.